Listed below are T cell receptor beta chains from one sample, sequenced in a study of neurological immune-mediated disorders. Using its own MiXCR run on the 5' RACE reads, TCRdb lists one record per CDR3 protein. Seen here are around 30,000 distinct CDR3 sequences, approximately 1.4% observed once, and the top ten hold 7.5% to 10%. The sample comprised PBMCs. Receptors originate from a woman aged 25 to 45 with multiple sclerosis. The CDR3 runs from the conserved cysteine through the conserved F or W. Fields, in order: clone size, V gene, D gene, J gene, CDR3 DNA, CDR3 protein. A D gene is named only where the DNA matches it firmly. Clone size is not always given. Where it is, it says once, few, many or a class for expanded clones.

>NA|TRBV6-1|TRBD1|TRBJ2-7
TGTGCCAGCAGTGAAGTAGGGGACAGGGAGTACGAGCAGTACTTC
CASSEVGDREYEQYF
>many|TRBV5-1|NA|TRBJ2-3
TGCGCCAGCAGCTTGGGGGATCCAAAAACAGATACGCAGTATTTT
CASSLGDPKTDTQYF
>many|TRBV20-1|TRBD2|TRBJ2-7
TGCAGTGCCGTAGGACTAGCGCGCCCCTACGAGCAGTACTTC
CSAVGLARPYEQYF
>many|TRBV9|TRBD1|TRBJ2-6
TGTGCCAGCAGAGAACCGGGACAGGGTTCCTCTGGGGCCAACGTCCTGACTTTC
CASREPGQGSSGANVLTF
>many|TRBV5-1|NA|TRBJ2-3
TGCGCCAGCAGCTGGACTAGCACAGATACGCAGTATTTT
CASSWTSTDTQYF
>NA|TRBV7-9|NA|TRBJ2-5
TGTGCCAGCAGCTTAGGACAGCTCGGGGAGACCCAGTACTTC
CASSLGQLGETQYF
>many|TRBV12-3/TRBV12-4|NA|TRBJ1-4
TGTGCCAGCAGTTCAGGACGGGACTTTAATGAAAAACTGTTTTTT
CASSSGRDFNEKLFF
>many|TRBV3-1|NA|TRBJ1-5
TGTGCCAGCAGCCAGGGACGAAATAGCAATCAGCCCCAGCATTTT
CASSQGRNSNQPQHF
>many|TRBV5-1|NA|TRBJ2-1
TGCGCCAGCAGCCCACTACAGGGAGAGCAGTTCTTC
CASSPLQGEQFF
>many|TRBV9|TRBD1|TRBJ1-4
TGTGCCAGCAGCCCTCCGACAGGGGTCGATTCTGAAAAACTGTTTTTT
CASSPPTGVDSEKLFF
>many|TRBV11-2|NA|TRBJ2-3
TGTGCCAGCAGCTTAGATAGAAAAACAGATACGCAGTATTTT
CASSLDRKTDTQYF
>many|TRBV6-5|TRBD1|TRBJ1-3
TGTGCCAGCAGTTACCCTGGGACAGGGTCGGGAGACACCATATATTTT
CASSYPGTGSGDTIYF
>many|TRBV29-1|NA|TRBJ2-1
TGCAGCGTCCGGCGGAGGGTAGACAATGAGCAGTTCTTC
CSVRRRVDNEQFF
>many|TRBV5-5|NA|TRBJ1-2
TGTGCCAGCCTCCCCCCCGGCAACTATGGCTACACCTTC
CASLPPGNYGYTF
>many|TRBV29-1|NA|TRBJ2-5
TGCAGCGTTGGACTAGTGGAGACCCAGTACTTC
CSVGLVETQYF
>many|TRBV5-1|NA|TRBJ2-6
TGCGCCAGCAGCCTACAGGTCTCTGGGGCCAACGTCCTGACTTTC
CASSLQVSGANVLTF
>many|TRBV20-1|NA|TRBJ2-7
TGCAGTGCCGAAGGGCAGATAAGCTACGAGCAGTACTTC
CSAEGQISYEQYF
>many|TRBV20-1|NA|TRBJ2-1
TGCAGTGCTAGATCGAGGGCAGTGGACGGTGAGCAGTTCTTC
CSARSRAVDGEQFF
>many|TRBV3-1|NA|TRBJ2-1
TGTGCCAGCAGCCCCTGGGGGAATGAGCAGTTCTTC
CASSPWGNEQFF
>NA|TRBV29-1|NA|TRBJ1-1
TGCAGCGTTGGATCTGGACAGCGGACTGAAGCTTTCTTT
CSVGSGQRTEAFF
>many|TRBV28|NA|TRBJ1-1
TGTGCCAGCCGGGACGGTGGCAGTCGGAGCCCTGAAGCTTTCTTT
CASRDGGSRSPEAFF
>many|TRBV27|NA|TRBJ2-2
TGTGCCAGCAGTTTTCGAGGGGCCGGGACCGGGGAGCTGTTTTTT
CASSFRGAGTGELFF
>many|TRBV20-1|TRBD1|TRBJ1-4
TGCAGTGCTCAGGGGGCTCCCGGGGGTGAAAAACTGTTTTTT
CSAQGAPGGEKLFF
>many|TRBV7-9|NA|TRBJ2-2
TGTGCCAGCAGCCAGGGAGGTGACTCCGGGGAGCTGTTTTTT
CASSQGGDSGELFF
>many|TRBV15|TRBD2|TRBJ2-7
TGTGCCACCGCGGGGGGGCTAGCCCGCGAGCAGTACTTC
CATAGGLAREQYF
>many|TRBV20-1|NA|TRBJ2-2
TGCAGTGCTAGAGATCGGGGGGCCGCCGGGGAGCTGTTTTTT
CSARDRGAAGELFF
>many|TRBV4-3|NA|TRBJ2-1
TGCGCCAGCAGCCAAGACAGGGTCCTACGGCGGGATGAGCAGTTCTTC
CASSQDRVLRRDEQFF
>few|TRBV18|NA|TRBJ2-5
TGTGCCAGCTCACCGGGACGGGCGGAGACCCAGTACTTC
CASSPGRAETQYF
>many|TRBV29-1|TRBD1|TRBJ2-3
TGCAGCGTCGACAGGGTAGATACGCAGTATTTT
CSVDRVDTQYF
>many|TRBV7-2|TRBD1|TRBJ2-5
TGTGCCAGCAAAAAAGCCGGGACAGGTGGGACCCAGTACTTC
CASKKAGTGGTQYF
>many|TRBV12-3/TRBV12-4|TRBD1|TRBJ1-3
TGTGCCAGCAGGCGGCCGACAGGGGGCGGGATTGGAAACACCATATATTTT
CASRRPTGGGIGNTIYF
>NA|TRBV7-9|NA|TRBJ1-5
TGTGCCAGCAGCTCAACCGGCTTAACCTATCAGCCCCAGCATTTT
CASSSTGLTYQPQHF
>many|TRBV7-2|TRBD2|TRBJ2-2
TGTGCCAGCAGCTCCGGACTAGCGGGGGGGGCTGGGGTCACCGGGGAGCTGTTTTTT
CASSSGLAGGAGVTGELFF
>many|TRBV27|NA|TRBJ2-3
TGTGCCAGCAGGGCCAGGGGTAGTGCCCCCACAGATACGCAGTATTTT
CASRARGSAPTDTQYF
>many|TRBV6-2/TRBV6-3|TRBD2|TRBJ2-1
TGTGCCAGCAGTTACAGAGGCGGCGGGGGGGCGTACAATGAGCAGTTCTTC
CASSYRGGGGAYNEQFF
>many|TRBV12-3/TRBV12-4|NA|TRBJ1-1
TGTGCCAGCAGCCTTTACCGTCCTCGAGGGGACACTGAAGCTTTCTTT
CASSLYRPRGDTEAFF
>many|TRBV4-1|TRBD2|TRBJ2-7
TGCGCCAGCAGCCTAGGGACTAGCGGATACTACGAGCAGTACTTC
CASSLGTSGYYEQYF
>many|TRBV20-1|TRBD1|TRBJ2-1
TGCAGTGCTAAACAGACAGGGCTGATTTACAATGAGCAGTTCTTC
CSAKQTGLIYNEQFF
>many|TRBV5-1|TRBD1|TRBJ2-1
TGCGCCAGCAGCTTCCCGCCGGGACAGTTGGGCGATGAGCAGTTCTTC
CASSFPPGQLGDEQFF
>many|TRBV5-5|TRBD2|TRBJ2-5
TGTGCCAGCAGCTCCGGCCTAGCGGGGGCTGGGGAGACCCAGTACTTC
CASSSGLAGAGETQYF
>many|TRBV12-3/TRBV12-4|TRBD1|TRBJ2-3
TGTGCCAGCAGTAAGGACAGGGGGACAGATACGCAGTATTTT
CASSKDRGTDTQYF
>many|TRBV12-3/TRBV12-4|TRBD2|TRBJ2-3
TGTGCCAGCAGTTTTGCGGGGGGAACAGATACGCAGTATTTT
CASSFAGGTDTQYF
>many|TRBV27|NA|TRBJ2-3
TGTGCCAGCAGTCCCCTGGGGGCGAGCACAGATACGCAGTATTTT
CASSPLGASTDTQYF
>many|TRBV4-3|TRBD1|TRBJ2-7
TGCGCCAGCAGCCCCAGACAGGGGATCTCCTACGAGCAGTACTTC
CASSPRQGISYEQYF
>many|TRBV6-5|TRBD1|TRBJ2-7
TGTGCCAGCAGTAGGCCGGGACAGTCGGGCATCGAGCAGTACTTC
CASSRPGQSGIEQYF
>many|TRBV7-2|NA|TRBJ1-1
TGTGCCAGCAGCTTAGCTAGGTACAGTGAAGCTTTCTTT
CASSLARYSEAFF
>many|TRBV29-1|TRBD1|TRBJ1-2
TGCAGCGTTGAAAAAGGGACAGTTTACTATGGCTACACCTTC
CSVEKGTVYYGYTF
>NA|TRBV2|NA|TRBJ2-5
TGTGCCGTCGGACTCCAAGAGACCCAGTACTTC
CAVGLQETQYF